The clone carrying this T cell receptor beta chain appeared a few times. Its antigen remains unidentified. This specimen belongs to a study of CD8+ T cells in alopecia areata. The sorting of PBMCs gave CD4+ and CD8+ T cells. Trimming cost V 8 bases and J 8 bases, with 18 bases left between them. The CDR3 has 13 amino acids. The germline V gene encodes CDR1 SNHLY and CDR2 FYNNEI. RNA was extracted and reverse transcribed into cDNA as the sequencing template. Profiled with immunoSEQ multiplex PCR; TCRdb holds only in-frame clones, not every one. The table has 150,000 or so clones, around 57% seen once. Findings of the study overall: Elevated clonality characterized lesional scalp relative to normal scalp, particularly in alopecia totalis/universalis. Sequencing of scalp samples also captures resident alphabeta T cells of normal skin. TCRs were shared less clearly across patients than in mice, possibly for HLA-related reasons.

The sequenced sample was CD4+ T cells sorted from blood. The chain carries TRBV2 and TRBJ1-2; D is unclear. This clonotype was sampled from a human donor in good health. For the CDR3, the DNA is TGTGCCAGCCGGGTGCAAGCCGGGCGGGGCTACACCTTC. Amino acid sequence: CASRVQAGRGYTF. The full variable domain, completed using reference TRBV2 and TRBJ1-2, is EPEVTQTPSHQVTQMGQEVILRCVPISNHLYFYWYRQILGQKVEFLVSFYNNEISEKSEIFDDQFSVERPDGSNFTLKIRSTKLEDSAMYFCASRVQAGRGYTFGSGTRLTVV.